One and the same sample provided the 14 T cell receptor beta chains below, sequenced in a study of blood T cell repertoires in COVID-19. Sequencing used immunoSEQ multiplex PCR; TCRdb keeps in-frame clones, though not all of them. Of about 100,000 clones in the sample, more than 75% were seen once. Sample: peripheral blood. The receptors stem from a man in his sixties with active or convalescent COVID-19.

The chain employs TRBV29-1 and TRBJ1-1; TRBD1 matches 7 bases. The CDR3 totals 15 residues. Germline V gene data show CDR1 as SQVTM and CDR2 as ANQGSEA. The CDR3 here is CTGVGTDESNTEAFF. In DNA, the CDR3 is TGCACCGGCGTTGGGACAGATGAGTCGAACACTGAAGCTTTCTTT.

The gene calls are TRBV5-1 and TRBJ2-1; TRBD2 agrees at 9 bases. This CDR3 spans 14 amino acids. Losses at the gene ends were 4 bases for V and 7 bases for J; bases not matched to a gene: 6. In germline, CDR1 is SGHRS, CDR2 YFSETQ. CDR3 sequence: CASSPWAGGNEQFF. Written as DNA, the CDR3 is TGCGCCAGCAGCCCATGGGCGGGGGGGAATGAGCAGTTCTTC.

V usage is TRBV14 and J usage is TRBJ1-1; 9 bases fit TRBD1. Germline loops: CDR1 SGHDN, CDR2 FVKESK. The ends lost 3 bases at V and 7 bases at J; junction bases unmatched: 6. This CDR3 contains 14 residues. In DNA, the CDR3 is TGTGCCAGCAGCCAGACAGGGGGTTACAGTGAAGCTTTCTTT. It specifies CASSQTGGYSEAFF.

This clone was observed a handful of times. The gene calls are TRBV7-8 and TRBJ2-1, with D perhaps TRBD1 (6 bases). Germline V gene sequence: CDR1 SGHVS, CDR2 FQNEAQ. The CDR3 length is 16 residues. V was clipped by 5 bases and J by 3 bases, with 17 bases between them. CDR3 sequence: CASSPPGVSGYNEQFF. The DNA for the CDR3 is TGTGCCAGCAGCCCACCAGGGGTCTCGGGCTACAATGAGCAGTTCTTC.

This chain joins TRBV15 and TRBJ1-6; D unresolved. The V end was cut by 8 bases, the J end by 6 bases, with 11 bases between. CDR1 is LNHNV, CDR2 YYDKDF, per germline (reference sequence). The CDR3 has 13 residues. The CDR3 spells CATSGSFNSPLHF. The CDR3 DNA follows: TGTGCCACCTCAGGATCATTTAATTCACCCCTCCACTTT.

V usage is TRBV12-3 or TRBV12-4 and J usage is TRBJ2-2; D is uncertain. Trimming took 6 bases from V and 6 from J, leaving 11 bases between them. The CDR3 loop spans 13 amino acids. CDR3 sequence reads: CASSPDSAGELFF. The CDR3 DNA is TGTGCCAGCAGCCCCGACTCCGCCGGGGAGCTGTTTTTT.

This clone was counted only a few times. This chain uses TRBV7-9 with TRBJ1-1; D is possibly TRBD1 (6 bases). The V and J ends lost 5 bases and 1 base respectively, with 11 bases between them. Per the germline V gene, CDR1 is SEHNR and CDR2 is FQNEAQ (reference sequence). The CDR3 is made up of 14 amino acids. The CDR3 here is CASSPGQTNTEAFF. For the CDR3, the DNA is TGTGCCAGCAGCCCTGGACAGACGAACACTGAAGCTTTCTTT.

The V call is TRBV6-4, the J call TRBJ2-2; 11 bases align to TRBD2. This CDR3 has 14 amino acids. Germline-derived CDR1 and CDR2 are MRHNA and SNTAGT. V was clipped by 6 bases and J by 5 bases; unmatched bases: 2. CDR3 region: CASRLAGDTGELFF. For the CDR3, the DNA is TGTGCCAGCAGACTAGCGGGAGATACCGGGGAGCTGTTTTTT.

The chain is built from TRBV2 and TRBJ1-2; TRBD1 aligns across 7 bases. The CDR3 has 14 residues. V shed 9 bases, J shed 5 bases, and the junction held 12 bases outside the gene matches. The germline V gene encodes CDR1 SNHLY and CDR2 FYNNEI. The CDR3 spells CARPTGSIDYGYTF. The CDR3 nucleotides are TGTGCCAGACCGACAGGGTCTATTGATTATGGCTACACCTTC.

This clone was detected only a few times. This sequence joins TRBV4-1 and TRBJ2-6, with TRBD1 matching over 8 bases. The CDR3 is 17 residues long. Germline V gives CDR1 MGHRA, CDR2 YSYEKL. Germline trimming cut 2 bases from V and 0 bases from J; bases unmatched to any gene: 3. CDR3 region: CASSQHRGSSGANVLTF. The CDR3 nucleotides are TGCGCCAGCAGCCAACACAGGGGGAGCTCTGGGGCCAACGTCCTGACTTTC.

The sample holds a few counts of this clone. The chain joins TRBV3-1 (or the pseudogene TRBV3-2) to TRBJ1-1; D gene ambiguous. With 0 bases removed from V and 1 base from J, the gap between germline ends came to 6 bases. The CDR3 has 14 amino acids. The germline CDR1 and CDR2 sequences are LGHDT and YNNKEL (reference sequence). The CDR3 region has the DNA TGTGCCAGCAGCCAAGATGTCGGGAACACTGAAGCTTTCTTT. This gives the protein CASSQDVGNTEAFF.

This clone was seen only once. CDR3 in amino acids: CATRGGREQRNEQFF. DNA for the CDR3: TGTGCCACGAGGGGTGGGCGGGAGCAGCGCAATGAGCAGTTCTTC. The chain has TRBV7-2 and TRBJ2-1, with 7 bases fitting TRBD2. V lost 10 bases to trimming and J lost 6 bases; unmatched junction nucleotides: 15. Germline V lookup: CDR1 SGHTA, CDR2 FQGNSA. The CDR3 runs to 15 residues. The full variable domain, completed using reference TRBV7-2 and TRBJ2-1, is GAGVSQSPSNKVTEKGKDVELRCDPISGHTALYWYRQSLGQGLEFLIYFQGNSAPDKSGLPSDRFSAERTGGSVSTLTIQRTQQEDSAVYLCATRGGREQRNEQFFGPGTRLTVL.

This clone was detected a few times. The chain combines TRBV10-3 with TRBJ2-6, with a possible D match to TRBD2 (6 bases). This CDR3 contains 16 residues. Germline V gives CDR1 ENHRY, CDR2 SYGVKD. V lost 0 bases and J lost 1, with 7 bases in between. The CDR3 loop is CAISESEGSGANVLTF. The CDR3 DNA reads TGTGCCATCAGTGAGTCGGAGGGATCTGGGGCCAACGTCCTGACTTTC.

This CDR3 reads CASSLDREFYGYTF. The CDR3 nucleotides read TGTGCCAGCAGCTTGGACAGAGAATTCTATGGCTACACCTTC. V is TRBV5-4 and J is TRBJ1-2; no clear D gene. This CDR3 comprises 14 residues. Trimming removed 0 bases at V and 4 bases at J, with 10 bases between. Germline V lookup: CDR1 SGHNT, CDR2 YYREEE (reference sequence).